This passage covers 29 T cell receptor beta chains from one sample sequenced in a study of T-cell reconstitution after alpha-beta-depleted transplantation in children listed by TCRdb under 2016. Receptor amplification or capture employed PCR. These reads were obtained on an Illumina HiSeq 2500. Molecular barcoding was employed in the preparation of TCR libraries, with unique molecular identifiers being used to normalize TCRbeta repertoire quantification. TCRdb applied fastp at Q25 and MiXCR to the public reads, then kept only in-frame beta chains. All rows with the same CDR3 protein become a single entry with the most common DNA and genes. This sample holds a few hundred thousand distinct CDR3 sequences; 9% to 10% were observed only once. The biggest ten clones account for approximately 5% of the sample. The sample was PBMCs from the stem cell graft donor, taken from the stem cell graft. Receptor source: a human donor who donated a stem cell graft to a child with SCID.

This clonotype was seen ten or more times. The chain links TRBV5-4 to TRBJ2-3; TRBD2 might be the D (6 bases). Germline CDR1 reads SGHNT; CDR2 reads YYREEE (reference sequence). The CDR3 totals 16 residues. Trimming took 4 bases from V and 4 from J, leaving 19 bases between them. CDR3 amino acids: CASSTIRGTWADTQYF. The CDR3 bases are TGTGCCAGCAGCACCATTCGTGGGACTTGGGCAGATACGCAGTATTTT. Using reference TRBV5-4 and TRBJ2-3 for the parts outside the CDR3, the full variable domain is ETGVTQSPTHLIKTRGQQVTLRCSSQSGHNTVSWYQQALGQGPQFIFQYYREEENGRGNFPPRFSGLQFPNYSSELNVNALELDDSALYLCASSTIRGTWADTQYFGPGTRLTVL.

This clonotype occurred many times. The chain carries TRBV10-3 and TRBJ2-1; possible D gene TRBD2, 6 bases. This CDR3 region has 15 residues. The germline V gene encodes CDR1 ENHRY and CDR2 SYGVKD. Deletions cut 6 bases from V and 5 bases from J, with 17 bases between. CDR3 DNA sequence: TGTGCCATCAGCCGACGTGGGGGGAGTAACAATGAGCAGTTCTTC. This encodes CAISRRGGSNNEQFF.

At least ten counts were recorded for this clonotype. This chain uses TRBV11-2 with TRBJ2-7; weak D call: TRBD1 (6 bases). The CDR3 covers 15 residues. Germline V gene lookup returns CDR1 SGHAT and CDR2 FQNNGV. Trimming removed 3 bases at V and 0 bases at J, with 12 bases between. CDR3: CASSFGQWSSYEQYF. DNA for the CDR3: TGTGCCAGCAGCTTCGGACAGTGGAGCTCCTACGAGCAGTACTTC. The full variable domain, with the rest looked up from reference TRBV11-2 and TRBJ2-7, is EAGVAQSPRYKIIEKRQSVAFWCNPISGHATLYWYQQILGQGPKLLIQFQNNGVVDDSQLPKDRFSAERLKGVDSTLKIQPAKLEDSAVYLCASSFGQWSSYEQYFGPGTRLTVT.

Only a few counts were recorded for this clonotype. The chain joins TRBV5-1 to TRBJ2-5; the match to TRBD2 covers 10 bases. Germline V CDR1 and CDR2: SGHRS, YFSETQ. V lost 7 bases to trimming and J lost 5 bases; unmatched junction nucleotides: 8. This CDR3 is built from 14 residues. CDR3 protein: CASRPLAGEETQYF. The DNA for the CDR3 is TGCGCCAGCCGGCCTCTAGCGGGGGAGGAGACCCAGTACTTC.

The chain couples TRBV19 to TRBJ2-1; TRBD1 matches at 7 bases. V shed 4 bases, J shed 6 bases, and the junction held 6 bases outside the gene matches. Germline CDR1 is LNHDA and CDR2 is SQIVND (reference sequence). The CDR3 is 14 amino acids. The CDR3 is CASSKVRDSNEQFF. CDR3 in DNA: TGTGCCAGTAGTAAGGTCCGGGACAGCAATGAGCAGTTCTTC. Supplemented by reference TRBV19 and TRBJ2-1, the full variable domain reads DGGITQSPKYLFRKEGQNVTLSCEQNLNHDAMYWYRQDPGQGLRLIYYSQIVNDFQKGDIAEGYSVSREKKESFPLTVTSAQKNPTAFYLCASSKVRDSNEQFFGPGTRLTVL.

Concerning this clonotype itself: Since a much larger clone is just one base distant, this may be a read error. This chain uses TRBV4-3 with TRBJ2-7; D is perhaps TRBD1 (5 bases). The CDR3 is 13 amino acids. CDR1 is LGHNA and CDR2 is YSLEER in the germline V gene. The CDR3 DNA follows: TGCGCCAGCATCCAAGGGCAGGGTGTCGAGCAGTACTTC. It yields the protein CASIQGQGVEQYF.

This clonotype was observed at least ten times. The CDR3 bases are TGTGCCAGCAGCCATGGCTCGGGGTCCTACGAGCAGTACTTC. Translating it yields CASSHGSGSYEQYF. The chain couples TRBV16 to TRBJ2-7, with D maybe TRBD2 (5 bases). CDR3 length: 14 amino acids. Trimming removed 3 bases at V and 1 base at J, with 10 bases between. Germline V gene sequence: CDR1 KGHSY, CDR2 FQNENV.

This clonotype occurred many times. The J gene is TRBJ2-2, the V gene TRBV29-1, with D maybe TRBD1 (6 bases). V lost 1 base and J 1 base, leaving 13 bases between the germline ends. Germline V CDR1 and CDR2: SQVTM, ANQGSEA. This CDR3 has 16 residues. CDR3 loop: CSVEVLAGENTGELFF. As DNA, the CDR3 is TGCAGCGTTGAAGTTTTGGCAGGGGAGAACACCGGGGAGCTGTTTTTT.

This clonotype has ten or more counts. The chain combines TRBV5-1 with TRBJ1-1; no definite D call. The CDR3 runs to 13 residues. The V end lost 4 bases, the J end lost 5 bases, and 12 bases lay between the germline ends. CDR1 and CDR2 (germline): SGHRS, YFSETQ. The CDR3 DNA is TGCGCCAGCAGCCCACGTAGAGGAACTGAAGCTTTCTTT. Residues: CASSPRRGTEAFF.

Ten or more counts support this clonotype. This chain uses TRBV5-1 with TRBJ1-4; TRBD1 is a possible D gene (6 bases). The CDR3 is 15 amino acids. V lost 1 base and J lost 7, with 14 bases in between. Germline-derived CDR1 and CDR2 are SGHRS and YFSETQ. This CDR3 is CASSLIGGGGEKLFF. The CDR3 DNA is TGCGCCAGCAGCTTGATCGGGGGCGGAGGTGAAAAACTGTTTTTT. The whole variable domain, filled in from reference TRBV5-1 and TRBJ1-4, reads KAGVTQTPRYLIKTRGQQVTLSCSPISGHRSVSWYQQTPGQGLQFLFEYFSETQRNKGNFPGRFSGRQFSNSRSEMNVSTLELGDSALYLCASSLIGGGGEKLFFGSGTQLSVL.

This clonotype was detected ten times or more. Here the CDR3 reads CASSYFGDGPDTQYF. CDR3 nucleotide sequence: TGTGCCAGCAGTTACTTCGGGGATGGGCCAGATACGCAGTATTTT. This rearrangement joins TRBV6-5 to TRBJ2-3; the D gene is possibly TRBD2 (5 bases). The CDR3 has 15 residues. Trimming removed 1 base from V and 4 bases from J, with 12 bases in between. Germline V gene lookup returns CDR1 MNHEY and CDR2 SVGAGI.

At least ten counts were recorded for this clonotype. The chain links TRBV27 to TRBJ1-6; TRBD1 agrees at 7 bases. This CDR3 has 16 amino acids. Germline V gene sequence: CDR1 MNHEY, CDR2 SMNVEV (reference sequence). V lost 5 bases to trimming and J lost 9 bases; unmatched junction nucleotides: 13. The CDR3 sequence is CASSPMTGFLISPLHF. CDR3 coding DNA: TGTGCCAGCAGTCCGATGACAGGGTTCTTGATTTCACCCCTCCACTTT.

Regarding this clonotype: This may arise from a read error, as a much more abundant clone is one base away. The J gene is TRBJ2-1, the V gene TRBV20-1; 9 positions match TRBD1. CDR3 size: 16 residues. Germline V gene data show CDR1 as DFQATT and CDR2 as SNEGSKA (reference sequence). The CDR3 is CSAYRTGGGSHNEQFF. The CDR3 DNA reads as TGCAGTGCATATAGAACAGGGGGCGGCTCCCACAATGAGCAGTTCTTC.

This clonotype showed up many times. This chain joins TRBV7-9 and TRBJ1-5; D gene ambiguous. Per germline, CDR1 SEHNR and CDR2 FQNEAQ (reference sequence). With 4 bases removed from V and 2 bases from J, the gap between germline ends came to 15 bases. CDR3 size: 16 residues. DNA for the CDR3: TGTGCCAGCAGCTCTTCATCGGGATGGGGCAATCAGCCCCAGCATTTT. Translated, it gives CASSSSSGWGNQPQHF.

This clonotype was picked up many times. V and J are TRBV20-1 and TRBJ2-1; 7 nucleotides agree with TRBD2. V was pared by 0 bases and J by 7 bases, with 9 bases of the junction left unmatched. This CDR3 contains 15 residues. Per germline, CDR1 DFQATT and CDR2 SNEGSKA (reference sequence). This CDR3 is CSARDPGLDLNEQFF. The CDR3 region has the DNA TGCAGTGCTAGAGATCCAGGACTAGATCTTAATGAGCAGTTCTTC.

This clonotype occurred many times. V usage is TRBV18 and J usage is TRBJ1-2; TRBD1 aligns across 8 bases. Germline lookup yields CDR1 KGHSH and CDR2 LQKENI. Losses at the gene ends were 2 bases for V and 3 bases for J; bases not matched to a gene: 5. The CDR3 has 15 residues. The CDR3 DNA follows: TGTGCCAGCTCACCAAGCCAGGGGGCTTACTATGGCTACACCTTC. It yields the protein CASSPSQGAYYGYTF.

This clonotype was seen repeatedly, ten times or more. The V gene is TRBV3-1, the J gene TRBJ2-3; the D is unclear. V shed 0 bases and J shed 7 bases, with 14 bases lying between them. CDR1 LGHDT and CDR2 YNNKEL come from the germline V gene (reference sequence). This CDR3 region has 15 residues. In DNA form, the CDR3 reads TGTGCCAGCAGCCAAGATCTGTCCTATTCGAATACGCAGTATTTT. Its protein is CASSQDLSYSNTQYF.

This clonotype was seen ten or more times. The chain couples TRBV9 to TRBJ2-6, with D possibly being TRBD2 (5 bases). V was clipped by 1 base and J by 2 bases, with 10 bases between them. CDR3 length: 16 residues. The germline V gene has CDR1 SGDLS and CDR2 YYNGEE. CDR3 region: CASSVNTGTGANVLTF. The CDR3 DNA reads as TGTGCCAGCAGCGTAAATACGGGGACTGGGGCCAACGTCCTGACTTTC.

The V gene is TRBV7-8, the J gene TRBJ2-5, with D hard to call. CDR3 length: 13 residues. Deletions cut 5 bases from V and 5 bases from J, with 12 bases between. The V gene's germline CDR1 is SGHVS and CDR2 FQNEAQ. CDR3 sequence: CASSPGGFETQYF. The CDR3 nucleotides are TGTGCCAGCAGCCCCGGCGGATTCGAGACCCAGTACTTC.

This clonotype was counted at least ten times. Written as DNA, the CDR3 is TGTGCCAGCAGCCCCCGACTAGATTTCGCCGGGGAGCTGTTTTTT. The encoded protein is CASSPRLDFAGELFF. The chain carries TRBV9 and TRBJ2-2; TRBD2 is a possible D gene (6 bases). CDR1 SGDLS and CDR2 YYNGEE come from the germline V gene. The CDR3 covers 15 residues. Trimming pared 4 bases from V and 6 bases from J, leaving 16 bases between. Full variable domain (outside the CDR3, taken from reference TRBV9 and TRBJ2-2): DSGVTQTPKHLITATGQRVTLRCSPRSGDLSVYWYQQSLDQGLQFLIQYYNGEERAKGNILERFSAQQFPDLHSELNLSSLELGDSALYFCASSPRLDFAGELFFGEGSRLTVL.

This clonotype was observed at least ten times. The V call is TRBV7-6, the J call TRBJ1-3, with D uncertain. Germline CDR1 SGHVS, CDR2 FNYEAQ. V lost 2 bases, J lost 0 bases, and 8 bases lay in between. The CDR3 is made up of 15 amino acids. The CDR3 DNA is TGTGCCAGCAGCTTAAGCGGTAGCTCTGGAAACACCATATATTTT. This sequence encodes CASSLSGSSGNTIYF.

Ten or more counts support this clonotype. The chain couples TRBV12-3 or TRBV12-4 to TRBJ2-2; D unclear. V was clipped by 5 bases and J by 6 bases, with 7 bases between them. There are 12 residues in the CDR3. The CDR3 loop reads CASSHGSGELFF. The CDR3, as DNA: TGTGCCAGCAGTCACGGGTCCGGGGAGCTGTTTTTT.

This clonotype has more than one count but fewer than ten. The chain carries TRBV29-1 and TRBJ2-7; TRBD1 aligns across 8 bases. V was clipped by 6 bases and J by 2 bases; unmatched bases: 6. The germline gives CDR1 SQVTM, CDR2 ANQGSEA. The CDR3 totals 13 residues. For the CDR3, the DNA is TGCAGCGTGAGACGGACAGGGACCTACGAGCAGTACTTC. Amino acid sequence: CSVRRTGTYEQYF.

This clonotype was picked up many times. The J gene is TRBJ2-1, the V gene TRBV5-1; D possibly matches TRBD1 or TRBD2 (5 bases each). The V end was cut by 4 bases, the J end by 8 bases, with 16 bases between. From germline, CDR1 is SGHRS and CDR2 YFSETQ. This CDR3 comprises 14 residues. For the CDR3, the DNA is TGCGCCAGCAGCCCCCCGTCGGGGCGTGATGAGCAGTTCTTC. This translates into CASSPPSGRDEQFF.

The CDR3 region is CASSSPFRKGYYEQFF. The CDR3 DNA is TGTGCCAGCAGCTCCCCATTTAGGAAGGGATATTACGAGCAGTTCTTC. V gene TRBV7-6 combines with J gene TRBJ2-1, with D uncertain. The germline CDR1 and CDR2 sequences are SGHVS and FNYEAQ. The V end was cut by 4 bases, the J end by 10 bases, with 23 bases between. CDR3 length: 16 residues.

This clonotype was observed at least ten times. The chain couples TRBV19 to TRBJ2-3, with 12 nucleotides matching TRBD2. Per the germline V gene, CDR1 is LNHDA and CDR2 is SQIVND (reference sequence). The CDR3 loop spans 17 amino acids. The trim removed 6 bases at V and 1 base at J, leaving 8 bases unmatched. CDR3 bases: TGTGCCAGTAGACCCCTCCGGACTAGCGGGGGCACAGATACGCAGTATTTT. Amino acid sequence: CASRPLRTSGGTDTQYF.

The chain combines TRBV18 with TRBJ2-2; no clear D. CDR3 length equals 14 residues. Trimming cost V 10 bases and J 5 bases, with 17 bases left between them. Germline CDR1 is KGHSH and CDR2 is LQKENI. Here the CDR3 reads CATVTTRGTGELFF. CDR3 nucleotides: TGTGCCACGGTCACCACCAGAGGAACCGGGGAGCTGTTTTTT.

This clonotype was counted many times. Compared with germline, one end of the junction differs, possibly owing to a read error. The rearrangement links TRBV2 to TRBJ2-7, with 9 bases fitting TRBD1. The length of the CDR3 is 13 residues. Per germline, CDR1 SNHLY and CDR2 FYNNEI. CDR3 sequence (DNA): TGTGCCAGCGGTGGGGGGGACAGGGTGTCTCATCCCTTC. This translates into CASGGGDRVSHPF.

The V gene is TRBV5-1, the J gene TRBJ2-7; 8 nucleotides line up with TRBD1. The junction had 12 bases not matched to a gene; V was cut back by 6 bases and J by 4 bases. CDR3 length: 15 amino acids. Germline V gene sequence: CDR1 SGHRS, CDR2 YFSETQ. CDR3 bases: TGCGCCAGCAACTATGTCTTCAGGGGGCATTACGAGCAGTACTTC. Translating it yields CASNYVFRGHYEQYF.